Shown below are 10 T cell receptor beta chains from a single sample sequenced in a study of blood T cell repertoires in COVID-19. Using immunoSEQ multiplex PCR, the repertoire was profiled, and TCRdb retains in-frame clones only, with some absent. The table includes over 200,000 clones, about 84% detected once. Material for sequencing was PBMCs or T cells enriched from blood (not recorded which). Receptors were obtained from a man in his 60s who had recovered from COVID-19.

The chain employs TRBV3-1 (or the pseudogene TRBV3-2) and TRBJ1-2; a possible D gene is TRBD1 (6 bases). Trimming shortened V by 1 base and J by 4 bases, and 16 bases separated the two germline ends. Germline values: CDR1 LGHDT, CDR2 YNNKEL (reference sequence). The CDR3 sequence is 16 residues long. CDR3 region: CASSQGESTGRYGYTF. The CDR3 DNA follows: TGTGCCAGCAGCCAAGGGGAAAGTACAGGGCGCTATGGCTACACCTTC.

This clone has more than one count but fewer than ten. This chain joins TRBV19 and TRBJ1-1, with TRBD1 matching 8 bases. The V segment lost 11 bases and the J segment 3 bases; nucleotides outside the gene matches: 11. In germline, CDR1 is LNHDA, CDR2 SQIVND (reference sequence). The CDR3 extends over 14 amino acids. Here the CDR3 reads CASHPGGHYTEAFF. Written as DNA, the CDR3 is TGTGCCTCCCATCCAGGGGGCCACTACACTGAAGCTTTCTTT.

This clone occurred a few times. This chain uses TRBV5-1 with TRBJ1-1; tentatively, D is TRBD1 (6 bases). The CDR3 is made up of 16 amino acids. Germline V CDR1 and CDR2: SGHRS, YFSETQ. The V end was cut by 4 bases, the J end by 1 base, with 17 bases between. In DNA, the CDR3 is TGCGCCAGCAGCCTTGGCACAGGGTTGGAGAACACTGAAGCTTTCTTT. Translation: CASSLGTGLENTEAFF.

The chain recombines TRBV3-1 (or the pseudogene TRBV3-2) with TRBJ2-6, with D perhaps TRBD1 (6 bases). Germline V lookup: CDR1 LGHDT, CDR2 YNNKEL (reference sequence). The CDR3 is 15 amino acids. The ends were cut back, 6 bases at V and 7 bases at J, with 16 bases in the middle. The CDR3 region is CASRRGTLGANVLTF. CDR3 DNA: TGTGCCAGCAGAAGGGGGACCCTCGGAGCCAACGTCCTGACTTTC.

The genes are TRBV4-3 and TRBJ2-5, with D possibly matching TRBD2 (5 bases). Germline V gene sequence: CDR1 LGHNA, CDR2 YSLEER. Trimming cost V 0 bases and J 1 base, with 9 bases left between them. The CDR3 sequence is 15 residues long. This CDR3 is CASSQDRGPQETQYF. The CDR3 bases are TGCGCCAGCAGCCAAGATAGAGGGCCCCAAGAGACCCAGTACTTC.

V and J are TRBV27 and TRBJ1-2; weak D call: TRBD1 (6 bases). Germline V CDR1 and CDR2: MNHEY, SMNVEV (reference sequence). The CDR3 extends over 13 amino acids. Between the trimmed V and J ends, which lost 6 bases and 5 bases, there was a span of 13 bases. The CDR3 nucleotides read TGTGCCAGCAGAGTACAGGGTTCGTATGGCTACACCTTC. Translated: CASRVQGSYGYTF.

A word on this clone: The junction departs from germline at one end; a sequencing error may be responsible. The chain employs TRBV5-1 and TRBJ1-3; perhaps TRBD1 as D (6 bases). The V gene's germline CDR1 is SGHRS and CDR2 YFSETQ. The CDR3 length is 16 residues. CDR3 residues: CASSLGGGVSGNTIYF. CDR3 sequence (DNA): TGCGCCAGCAGTTTGGGAGGGGGAGTCTCTGGAAACACCATATATTTT. Together with reference TRBV5-1 and TRBJ1-3, the CDR3 gives the full variable domain: KAGVTQTPRYLIKTRGQQVTLSCSPISGHRSVSWYQQTPGQGLQFLFEYFSETQRNKGNFPGRFSGRQFSNSRSEMNVSTLELGDSALYLCASSLGGGVSGNTIYFGEGSWLTVV.

This clone is a singleton in its sample. The V and J genes are TRBV5-1 and TRBJ1-1, with a weak D call TRBD1 (5 bases). Looked up from germline, CDR1 is SGHRS and CDR2 is YFSETQ. Trimming left V 0 bases short and J 1 base short, with 10 bases between. The CDR3 sequence is 15 residues long. CDR3 coding DNA: TGCGCCAGCAGCTTGGGGACAAACAAGAACACTGAAGCTTTCTTT. Its translation is CASSLGTNKNTEAFF. Full variable domain (outside the CDR3, taken from reference TRBV5-1 and TRBJ1-1): KAGVTQTPRYLIKTRGQQVTLSCSPISGHRSVSWYQQTPGQGLQFLFEYFSETQRNKGNFPGRFSGRQFSNSRSEMNVSTLELGDSALYLCASSLGTNKNTEAFFGQGTRLTVV.

Regarding this clone: Mismatch with germline at one junction end may stem from a read error. The chain uses TRBV5-1 and TRBJ2-7; possible D gene TRBD1, 5 bases. The CDR3 extends over 14 amino acids. Germline V gives CDR1 SGHRS, CDR2 YFSETQ. This chain's CDR3 is CASSPVSWGNDQYF. The CDR3, as DNA: TGCGCCAGCAGCCCAGTCTCTTGGGGCAACGACCAGTACTTC. The full variable domain, rest sourced from reference TRBV5-1 and TRBJ2-7, is KAGVTQTPRYLIKTRGQQVTLSCSPISGHRSVSWYQQTPGQGLQFLFEYFSETQRNKGNFPGRFSGRQFSNSRSEMNVSTLELGDSALYLCASSPVSWGNDQYFGPGTRLTVT.

J is TRBJ2-2 and V is TRBV7-9; D perhaps matches TRBD1 (5 bases). Germline CDR1 and CDR2: SEHNR and FQNEAQ (reference sequence). Deletions cut 1 base from V and 2 bases from J, with 14 bases between. The CDR3 extends over 17 amino acids. The CDR3 is CASSLVVTQGNTGELFF. CDR3 coding DNA: TGTGCCAGCAGCTTAGTCGTTACGCAGGGAAACACCGGGGAGCTGTTTTTT.